The 17 T cell receptor beta chains below come from one sample, sequenced in a study of PD-1 blockade in classical Hodgkin lymphoma. Here immunoSEQ multiplex PCR was the method, and the copy in TCRdb shows in-frame clones only, minus some. Of more than 15,000 clones listed, under 85% are singletons. Time point indicated: newly diagnosed, previously untreated cHL patient sample. CD4+ T cells were purified from thawed PBMCs by magnetic negative selection. Sequenced material: CD4+ T cells from blood. Receptors were obtained from a human donor with classical Hodgkin lymphoma.

The rearrangement joins TRBV6-6 to TRBJ1-4, with D perhaps TRBD1 (6 bases). V lost 6 bases to trimming and J lost 5 bases, with 16 bases between them. CDR3 length: 15 amino acids. Looked up from germline, CDR1 is MNHNY and CDR2 is SVGAGI (reference sequence). DNA for the CDR3: TGTGCCAGCAGGGCGGACGGGGGCCCCAATGAAAAACTGTTTTTT. Its translation: CASRADGGPNEKLFF.

This clone turned up a few times. The chain combines TRBV7-3 with TRBJ2-2, with D possibly TRBD2 on 6 matching bases. CDR1 SGHTA and CDR2 FQGTGA come from the germline V gene. The V end was cut by 4 bases, the J end by 6 bases, with 15 bases between. This CDR3 has 15 residues. The CDR3 DNA sequence: TGTGCCAGCAGCTCCTCGGCGGGAAAGGCCGGGGAGCTGTTTTTT. Its protein is CASSSSAGKAGELFF.

The gene calls are TRBV7-2 and TRBJ2-5; D perhaps matches TRBD2 (5 bases). The CDR3 runs 16 residues. Trimming took 2 bases from V and 2 from J, leaving 15 bases between them. CDR1 and CDR2 from the germline V gene are SGHTA and FQGNSA. This chain's CDR3 is CASSLSATRGQETQYF. The CDR3, as DNA: TGTGCCAGCAGCTTATCTGCAACTAGAGGACAAGAGACCCAGTACTTC.

This rearrangement joins TRBV27 to TRBJ2-7, with 7 bases lining up with TRBD1. Trimming at V came to 8 bases and at J to 3 bases, leaving 13 bases not matched to a gene. The germline CDR1 and CDR2 sequences are MNHEY and SMNVEV (reference sequence). The CDR3 runs to 15 residues. CDR3 amino acids: CASHGVGQDDYEQYF. The DNA of the CDR3 is TGTGCCAGCCACGGGGTCGGACAGGACGACTACGAGCAGTACTTC.

This chain uses TRBV25-1 with TRBJ1-1; a weak D match, TRBD1 (6 bases). The CDR3 runs 14 residues. Trimming removed 3 bases at V and 2 bases at J, with 10 bases between. Germline V gene sequence: CDR1 MGHDK, CDR2 SYGVNS. The chain's CDR3 is CASSDLGTNTEAFF. In nucleotides, the CDR3 is TGTGCCAGCAGTGACCTTGGGACAAACACTGAAGCTTTCTTT.

V gene TRBV19 combines with J gene TRBJ2-3, with TRBD2 matching over 7 bases. Germline V gene lookup returns CDR1 LNHDA and CDR2 SQIVND (reference sequence). This CDR3 comprises 16 residues. V was pared by 6 bases and J by 2 bases, with 11 bases of the junction left unmatched. The CDR3 DNA follows: TGTGCCAGTAGCCGGGGCGGGAGAGGGTACACAGATACGCAGTATTTT. It specifies CASSRGGRGYTDTQYF.

This chain joins TRBV27 and TRBJ1-1, with TRBD1 matching 10 bases. V dropped 2 bases and J dropped 0; count of bases not matched to a gene: 12. The CDR3 length is 19 residues. Germline CDR1 MNHEY, CDR2 SMNVEV (reference sequence). The CDR3: CASSLKGRDRGLMNTEAFF. DNA of the CDR3: TGTGCCAGCAGTTTAAAAGGGAGAGACAGGGGGCTCATGAACACTGAAGCTTTCTTT.

V usage is TRBV5-1 and J usage is TRBJ2-5, with TRBD1 matching 10 bases. The V segment lost 4 bases and the J segment 7 bases; nucleotides outside the gene matches: 10. CDR1 is SGHRS, CDR2 YFSETQ, per germline. The CDR3 totals 15 residues. The CDR3 DNA is TGCGCCAGCAGCCGGGGACAGGGGCCGCCGGGGACCCAGTACTTC. Its protein product is CASSRGQGPPGTQYF.

The chain employs TRBV7-2 and TRBJ2-1; 7 bases agree with TRBD2. This CDR3 comprises 17 residues. In germline, CDR1 is SGHTA, CDR2 FQGNSA. V was clipped by 5 bases and J by 0 bases; unmatched bases: 10. The CDR3 sequence is CASSPQGSGASYNEQFF. The DNA for the CDR3 is TGTGCCAGCAGCCCTCAAGGGAGCGGGGCCTCCTACAATGAGCAGTTCTTC.

The chain combines TRBV5-1 with TRBJ2-1; 9 positions match TRBD2. V gave up 0 bases and J gave up 5 bases; unmatched junction bases: 3. This CDR3 contains 15 residues. Germline-derived CDR1 and CDR2 are SGHRS and YFSETQ. CDR3 DNA sequence: TGCGCCAGCAGCTTGGCTAGCGGGAATAACAATGAGCAGTTCTTC. It yields the protein CASSLASGNNNEQFF.

Here the CDR3 reads CASQAGTDYEQYF. CDR3 in DNA: TGCGCCAGCCAAGCCGGGACAGATTACGAGCAGTACTTC. The chain joins TRBV10-1 to TRBJ2-7, with TRBD1 matching 7 bases. CDR1 is WNHNN and CDR2 is SYGVQD in the germline V gene (reference sequence). CDR3 length: 13 residues. The ends lost 8 bases at V and 4 bases at J; junction bases unmatched: 8.

The chain combines TRBV7-2 with TRBJ2-1, with 8 bases matching TRBD1. The germline CDR1 and CDR2 sequences are SGHTA and FQGNSA. The CDR3 length is 15 residues. Trimming removed 3 bases from V and 6 bases from J; junction bases left unmatched: 7. In DNA form, the CDR3 reads TGTGCCAGCAGCTTTGGGACAGGTCTCCCCAATGAGCAGTTCTTC. Translation gives CASSFGTGLPNEQFF.

V and J are TRBV11-1 and TRBJ2-7, with TRBD2 matching 9 bases. The CDR3 is 14 residues long. Per the germline V gene, CDR1 is SGHAT and CDR2 is FQDESV (reference sequence). V was pared by 3 bases and J by 5 bases, with 5 bases of the junction left unmatched. DNA for the CDR3: TGTGCCAGCAGCTTTAGCGGGAGTAGCAACGAGCAGTACTTC. This gives the protein CASSFSGSSNEQYF. Full variable domain (rest looked up from reference TRBV11-1 and TRBJ2-7): EAEVAQSPRYKITEKSQAVAFWCDPISGHATLYWYRQILGQGPELLVQFQDESVVDDSQLPKDRFSAERLKGVDSTLKIQPAELGDSAMYLCASSFSGSSNEQYFGPGTRLTVT.

The V call is TRBV4-1, the J call TRBJ1-6; D is uncertain. The CDR3 has 14 amino acids. V was clipped by 0 bases and J by 10 bases, with 10 bases between them. CDR1 and CDR2 (germline): MGHRA, YSYEKL. CDR3 sequence (DNA): TGCGCCAGCAGCCAAGATCGGTTGGGATCACCCCTCCACTTT. It translates to CASSQDRLGSPLHF.

The V call is TRBV25-1, the J call TRBJ2-2; D might be TRBD1 (6 bases). CDR3 size: 17 residues. CDR1 and CDR2 from the germline V gene are MGHDK and SYGVNS. The ends were cut back, 4 bases at V and 5 bases at J, with 20 bases in the middle. The CDR3 here is CASSGTPGQKSTGELFF. CDR3 sequence (DNA): TGTGCCAGCAGTGGGACTCCCGGACAGAAATCGACCGGGGAGCTGTTTTTT.

J is TRBJ2-7 and V is TRBV28; 7 bases fit TRBD1. V gave up 6 bases and J gave up 5 bases; unmatched junction bases: 4. Per the germline V gene, CDR1 is MDHEN and CDR2 is SYDVKM. The CDR3 has 12 residues. The CDR3 nucleotides are TGTGCCAGCAGAGACAGGGTGAACGAGCAGTACTTC. It encodes CASRDRVNEQYF. Combining the CDR3 with reference TRBV28 and TRBJ2-7 gives the whole variable domain DVKVTQSSRYLVKRTGEKVFLECVQDMDHENMFWYRQDPGLGLRLIYFSYDVKMKEKGDIPEGYSVSREKKERFSLILESASTNQTSMYLCASRDRVNEQYFGPGTRLTVT.

The chain uses TRBV11-3 and TRBJ2-5; 14 bases agree with TRBD2. Losses at the gene ends were 2 bases for V and 5 bases for J; bases not matched to a gene: 7. Germline lookup yields CDR1 SGHNT and CDR2 YENEEA. The CDR3 contains 17 residues. The CDR3 region is CASSLSGLAGGGETQYF. The DNA for the CDR3 is TGTGCCAGCAGCTTATCAGGACTAGCGGGAGGAGGGGAGACCCAGTACTTC.